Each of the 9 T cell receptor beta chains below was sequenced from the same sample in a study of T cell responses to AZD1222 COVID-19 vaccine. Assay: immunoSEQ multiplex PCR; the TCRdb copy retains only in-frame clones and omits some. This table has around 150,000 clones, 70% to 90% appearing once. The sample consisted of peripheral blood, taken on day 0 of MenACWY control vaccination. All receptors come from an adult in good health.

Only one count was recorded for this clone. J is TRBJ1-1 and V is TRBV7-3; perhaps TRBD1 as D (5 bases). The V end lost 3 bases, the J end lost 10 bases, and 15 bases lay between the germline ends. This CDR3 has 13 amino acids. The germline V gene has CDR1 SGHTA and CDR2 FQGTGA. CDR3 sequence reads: CASSLGPEESAFF. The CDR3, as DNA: TGTGCCAGCAGCTTGGGGCCGGAAGAGTCAGCTTTCTTT.

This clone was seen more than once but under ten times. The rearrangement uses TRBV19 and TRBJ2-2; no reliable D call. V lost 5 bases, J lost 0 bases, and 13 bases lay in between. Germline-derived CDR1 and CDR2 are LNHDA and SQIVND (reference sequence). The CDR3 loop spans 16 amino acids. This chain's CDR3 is CASSFLWGSNTGELFF. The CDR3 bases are TGTGCCAGTAGTTTTTTGTGGGGTTCGAACACCGGGGAGCTGTTTTTT.

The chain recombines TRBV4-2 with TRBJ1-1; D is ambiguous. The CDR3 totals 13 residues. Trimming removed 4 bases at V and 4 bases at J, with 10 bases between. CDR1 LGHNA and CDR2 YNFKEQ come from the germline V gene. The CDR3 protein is CASSPELSTEAFF. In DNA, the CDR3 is TGTGCCAGCAGCCCAGAATTGAGCACTGAAGCTTTCTTT.

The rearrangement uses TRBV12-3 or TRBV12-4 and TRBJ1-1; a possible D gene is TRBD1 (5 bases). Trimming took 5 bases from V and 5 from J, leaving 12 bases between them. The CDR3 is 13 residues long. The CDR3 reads CASSNVGGTEAFF. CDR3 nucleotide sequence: TGTGCCAGCAGTAATGTGGGGGGTACTGAAGCTTTCTTT.

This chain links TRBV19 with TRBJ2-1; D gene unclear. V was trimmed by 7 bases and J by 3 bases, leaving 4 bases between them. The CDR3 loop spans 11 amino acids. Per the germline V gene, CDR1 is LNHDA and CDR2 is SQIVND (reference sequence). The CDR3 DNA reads TGTGCCAGTAAGGACTACAATGAGCAGTTCTTC. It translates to CASKDYNEQFF.

Here the CDR3 reads CATAGGSYNEQFF. The CDR3 DNA is TGTGCCACCGCCGGGGGATCCTACAATGAGCAGTTCTTC. The J gene is TRBJ2-1, the V gene TRBV24-1, with D perhaps matching TRBD2 (6 bases). V lost 9 bases, J lost 1 base, and 9 bases lay in between. Germline V gene sequence: CDR1 KGHDR, CDR2 SFDVKD. CDR3 size: 13 residues.

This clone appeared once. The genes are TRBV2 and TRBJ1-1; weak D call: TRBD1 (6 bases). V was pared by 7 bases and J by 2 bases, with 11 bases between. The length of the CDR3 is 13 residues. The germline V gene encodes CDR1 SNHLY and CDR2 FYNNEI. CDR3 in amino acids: CASTRDTNTEAFF. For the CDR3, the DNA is TGTGCCAGCACCCGGGACACTAACACTGAAGCTTTCTTT. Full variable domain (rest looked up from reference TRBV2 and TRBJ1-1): EPEVTQTPSHQVTQMGQEVILRCVPISNHLYFYWYRQILGQKVEFLVSFYNNEISEKSEIFDDQFSVERPDGSNFTLKIRSTKLEDSAMYFCASTRDTNTEAFFGQGTRLTVV.

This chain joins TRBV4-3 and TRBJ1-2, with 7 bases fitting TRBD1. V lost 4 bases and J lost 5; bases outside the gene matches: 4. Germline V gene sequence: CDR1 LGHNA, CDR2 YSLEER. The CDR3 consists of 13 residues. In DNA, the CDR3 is TGCGCCAGCAGCCTACAGGGGACATATGGCTACACCTTC. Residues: CASSLQGTYGYTF.

The CDR3 region is CASSSTGGDVSPLHF. The CDR3 DNA reads as TGTGCCAGCAGTTCTACAGGGGGCGACGTTTCACCCCTCCACTTT. V is TRBV6-5 and J is TRBJ1-6; TRBD1 aligns across 9 bases. Germline CDR1 is MNHEY and CDR2 is SVGAGI. This CDR3 has 15 amino acids. Trimming took 4 bases from V and 9 from J; bases not matched to a gene: 7.